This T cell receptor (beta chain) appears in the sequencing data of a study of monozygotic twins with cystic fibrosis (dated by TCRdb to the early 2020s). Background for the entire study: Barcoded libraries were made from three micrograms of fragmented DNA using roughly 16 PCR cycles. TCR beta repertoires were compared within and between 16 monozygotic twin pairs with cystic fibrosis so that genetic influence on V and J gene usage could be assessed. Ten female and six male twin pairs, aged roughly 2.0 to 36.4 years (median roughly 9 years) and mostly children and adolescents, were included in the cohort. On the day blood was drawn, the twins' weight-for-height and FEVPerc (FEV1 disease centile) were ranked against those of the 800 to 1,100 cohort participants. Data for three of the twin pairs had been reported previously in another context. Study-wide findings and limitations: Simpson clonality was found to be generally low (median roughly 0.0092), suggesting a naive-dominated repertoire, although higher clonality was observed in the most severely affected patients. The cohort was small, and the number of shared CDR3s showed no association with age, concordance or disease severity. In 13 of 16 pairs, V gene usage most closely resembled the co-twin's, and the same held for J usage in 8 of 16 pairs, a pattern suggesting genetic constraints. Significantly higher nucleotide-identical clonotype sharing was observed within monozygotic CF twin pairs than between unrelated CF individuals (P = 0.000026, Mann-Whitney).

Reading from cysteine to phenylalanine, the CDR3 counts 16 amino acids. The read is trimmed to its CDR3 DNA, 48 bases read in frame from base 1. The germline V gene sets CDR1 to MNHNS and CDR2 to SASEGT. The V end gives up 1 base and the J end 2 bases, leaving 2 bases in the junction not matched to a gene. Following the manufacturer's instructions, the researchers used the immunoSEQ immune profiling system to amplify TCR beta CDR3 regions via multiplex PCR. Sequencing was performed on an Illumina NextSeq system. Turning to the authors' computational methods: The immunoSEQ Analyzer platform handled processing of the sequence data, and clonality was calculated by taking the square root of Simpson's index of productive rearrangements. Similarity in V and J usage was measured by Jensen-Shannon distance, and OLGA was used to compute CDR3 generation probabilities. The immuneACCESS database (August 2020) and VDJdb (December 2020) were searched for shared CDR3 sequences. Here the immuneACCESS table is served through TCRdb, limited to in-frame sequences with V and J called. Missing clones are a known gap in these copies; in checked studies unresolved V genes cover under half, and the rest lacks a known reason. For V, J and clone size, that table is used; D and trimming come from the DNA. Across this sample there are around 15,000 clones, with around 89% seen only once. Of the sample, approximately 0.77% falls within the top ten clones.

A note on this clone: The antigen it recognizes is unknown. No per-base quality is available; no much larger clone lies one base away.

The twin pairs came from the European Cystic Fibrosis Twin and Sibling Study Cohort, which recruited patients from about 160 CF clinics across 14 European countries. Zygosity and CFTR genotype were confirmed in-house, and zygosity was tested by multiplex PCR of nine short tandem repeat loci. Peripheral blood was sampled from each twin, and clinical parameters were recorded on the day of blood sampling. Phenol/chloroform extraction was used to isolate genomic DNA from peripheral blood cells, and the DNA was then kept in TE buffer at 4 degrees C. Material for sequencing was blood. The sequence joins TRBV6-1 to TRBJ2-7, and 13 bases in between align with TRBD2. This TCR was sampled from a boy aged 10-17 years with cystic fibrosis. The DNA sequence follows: TGTGCCAGCAGTGAAGGACTAGCGGGAGGCCCCTACGAGCAGTACTTC. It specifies CASSEGLAGGPYEQYF.